Listed below are T cell receptor beta chains from one sample, sequenced in a study of shared clonotypes between healthy human individuals. Clones were read by immunoSEQ multiplex PCR, and TCRdb kept only the in-frame ones, dropping some. The table lists around 2.1 million clones, approximately 94% of them singletons, with about 0.13% in the top ten. Input material: naive CD4+ T cells sorted from blood. All receptors derive from a man between 18 and 29 years old in good health. The CDR3 runs from the conserved cysteine through the conserved F or W. Fields, in order: clone size, D gene, V gene, J gene, CDR3 DNA, CDR3 protein. The D gene is left open where the match is weak. Clone size is not always given. Where it is, it says once, few, many or a class for expanded clones.

clone_size: .; d_call: .; v_call: TRBV7-6; j_call: TRBJ2-7; cdr3_nt: TGTGCCAGCAGCTCGGACTTTCCCTCCTACGAGCAGTACTTC; cdr3_aa: CASSSDFPSYEQYF
clone_size: .; d_call: .; v_call: TRBV27; j_call: TRBJ2-7; cdr3_nt: TGTGCCAGCAGTTTCGCACATTCCTACGAGCAGTACTTC; cdr3_aa: CASSFAHSYEQYF
clone_size: .; d_call: .; v_call: TRBV27; j_call: TRBJ1-3; cdr3_nt: TGTGCCAGCAGACCATCGGGGGTTGGAAACACCATATATTTT; cdr3_aa: CASRPSGVGNTIYF
clone_size: .; d_call: TRBD1; v_call: TRBV5-6; j_call: TRBJ2-5; cdr3_nt: TGTGCCAGCAGGCGTGATACAGGGGGGAAAGAGACCCAGTACTTC; cdr3_aa: CASRRDTGGKETQYF
clone_size: .; d_call: TRBD1; v_call: TRBV6-1; j_call: TRBJ1-2; cdr3_nt: TGTGCCAGCAGCGGACAGGGGCTCTATGGCTACACCTTC; cdr3_aa: CASSGQGLYGYTF
clone_size: .; d_call: TRBD1; v_call: TRBV6-5; j_call: TRBJ2-7; cdr3_nt: TGTGCCAGCAGACAGGGGCAGCTTAGCTCCTACGAGCAGTACTTC; cdr3_aa: CASRQGQLSSYEQYF
clone_size: .; d_call: TRBD2; v_call: TRBV5-1; j_call: TRBJ2-1; cdr3_nt: TGCGCCAGCAGCTTGGTTGGTAGCGGGGGGTTTAATGAGCAGTTCTTC; cdr3_aa: CASSLVGSGGFNEQFF
clone_size: .; d_call: .; v_call: TRBV5-1; j_call: TRBJ2-1; cdr3_nt: TGCGCCAGCAGCTGGGGACTCCTGGGTTCCGGTGAGCAGTTCTTC; cdr3_aa: CASSWGLLGSGEQFF
clone_size: .; d_call: .; v_call: TRBV5-1; j_call: TRBJ2-2; cdr3_nt: TGCGCCAGCAGCTTGGACCGGGACTTCGCGAACACCGGGGAGCTGTTTTTT; cdr3_aa: CASSLDRDFANTGELFF
clone_size: .; d_call: .; v_call: TRBV5-4; j_call: TRBJ2-4; cdr3_nt: TGTGCCAGCAGTCATCCCAGAGGCAAAAACATTCAGTACTTC; cdr3_aa: CASSHPRGKNIQYF
clone_size: .; d_call: .; v_call: TRBV15; j_call: TRBJ2-5; cdr3_nt: TGTGCCACCAGCAGCACTCGGGGTATAGCCTCCAAGGTCCAAGAGACCCAGTACTTC; cdr3_aa: CATSSTRGIASKVQETQYF
clone_size: .; d_call: .; v_call: TRBV27; j_call: TRBJ2-2; cdr3_nt: TGTGCCAGCAGCCCTACCAGAAACACCGGGGAGCTGTTTTTT; cdr3_aa: CASSPTRNTGELFF
clone_size: .; d_call: .; v_call: TRBV11-3; j_call: TRBJ2-7; cdr3_nt: TGTGCCAGCAACGCGAGGGGGATCCTACCCTACGAGCAGTACTTC; cdr3_aa: CASNARGILPYEQYF
clone_size: .; d_call: TRBD1; v_call: TRBV10-1; j_call: TRBJ1-6; cdr3_nt: TGCGCCTTCAGGAGGGGGCGGCCGATAAATTCACCCCTCCACTTT; cdr3_aa: CAFRRGRPINSPLHF
clone_size: .; d_call: .; v_call: TRBV7-2; j_call: TRBJ1-3; cdr3_nt: TGTGCCAGCAGCTTAGTTGTGGGGGCGCAAGGAAACACCATATATTTT; cdr3_aa: CASSLVVGAQGNTIYF
clone_size: .; d_call: .; v_call: TRBV6-4; j_call: TRBJ2-7; cdr3_nt: TGTGCCAGCGGTCAACTCGTGGGCCAGGGTCCCGGTGTTTACGAGCAGTACTTC; cdr3_aa: CASGQLVGQGPGVYEQYF
clone_size: .; d_call: .; v_call: TRBV28; j_call: TRBJ1-2; cdr3_nt: TGTGCCAGCAGTTCACGGGGGGCCGTTAACTATGGCTACACCTTC; cdr3_aa: CASSSRGAVNYGYTF
clone_size: .; d_call: .; v_call: TRBV11-3; j_call: TRBJ2-4; cdr3_nt: TGTGCCAGTACTACGAAGGTAGGCAAAAACATTCAGTACTTC; cdr3_aa: CASTTKVGKNIQYF
clone_size: .; d_call: TRBD1; v_call: TRBV5-1; j_call: TRBJ2-3; cdr3_nt: TGCGCCAGCAGCTTGGCCCCGGGACAGGGAGGCACAGATACGCAGTATTTT; cdr3_aa: CASSLAPGQGGTDTQYF
clone_size: .; d_call: .; v_call: TRBV5-1; j_call: TRBJ2-3; cdr3_nt: TGCGCCAGCAGCTTAACAGATACGCAGTATTTT; cdr3_aa: CASSLTDTQYF
clone_size: once; d_call: TRBD1; v_call: TRBV28; j_call: TRBJ1-2; cdr3_nt: TGTGCCAGCAGTTCTGGGGACAGGTTCTATGGCTACACCTTC; cdr3_aa: CASSSGDRFYGYTF
clone_size: .; d_call: .; v_call: TRBV10-3; j_call: TRBJ2-2; cdr3_nt: TGTGCCATCGGGTACGGGACCGGGGAGCTGTTTTTT; cdr3_aa: CAIGYGTGELFF
clone_size: .; d_call: .; v_call: TRBV2; j_call: TRBJ1-2; cdr3_nt: TGTGCCTCCTCGGAGGGGGACGGCTACACCTTC; cdr3_aa: CASSEGDGYTF
clone_size: .; d_call: .; v_call: TRBV7-2; j_call: TRBJ2-5; cdr3_nt: TGTGCCAGCAGCTCTGTCCTAGAGACGGAGACCCAGTACTTC; cdr3_aa: CASSSVLETETQYF
clone_size: .; d_call: .; v_call: TRBV12-5; j_call: TRBJ2-1; cdr3_nt: TGTGCTAGCTCTCAGGGGGGACCCTACAATGAGCAGTTCTTC; cdr3_aa: CASSQGGPYNEQFF
clone_size: .; d_call: TRBD2; v_call: TRBV11-2; j_call: TRBJ2-7; cdr3_nt: TGTGCCAGCAGCCCCGACGGGACTAGCAAATACGAGCAGTACTTC; cdr3_aa: CASSPDGTSKYEQYF
clone_size: .; d_call: TRBD1; v_call: TRBV4-1; j_call: TRBJ2-7; cdr3_nt: TGCGCCAGCAGCCTGGACAGGCAAATCATCTCCGAGCAGTACTTC; cdr3_aa: CASSLDRQIISEQYF
clone_size: .; d_call: TRBD1; v_call: TRBV5-1; j_call: TRBJ2-7; cdr3_nt: TGCGCCAGCGCAACAGGGGGCGTCGTCTACGAGCAGTACTTC; cdr3_aa: CASATGGVVYEQYF
clone_size: .; d_call: TRBD1; v_call: TRBV5-1; j_call: TRBJ2-7; cdr3_nt: TGCGCCAGCAGCGGACAGGGCGGCGAGCAGTACTTC; cdr3_aa: CASSGQGGEQYF
clone_size: .; d_call: TRBD2; v_call: TRBV6-4; j_call: TRBJ2-7; cdr3_nt: TGTGCCAGCAGTGCCGCGGGAGGGCTGAAGGCTATCGAGCAGTACTTC; cdr3_aa: CASSAAGGLKAIEQYF
clone_size: .; d_call: .; v_call: TRBV19; j_call: TRBJ1-2; cdr3_nt: TGTGCCAGTAGTATCAAGCAGGGCCTTTATGGCTACACCTTC; cdr3_aa: CASSIKQGLYGYTF
clone_size: once; d_call: .; v_call: TRBV2; j_call: TRBJ2-5; cdr3_nt: TGTGCCAGCAGTGTTGCTAGCTTCAAAGAGACCCAGTACTTC; cdr3_aa: CASSVASFKETQYF
clone_size: once; d_call: TRBD2; v_call: TRBV11-2; j_call: TRBJ2-1; cdr3_nt: TGTGCCAGCAGCTGGGGACTAGCCTCCTACAATGAGCAGTTCTTC; cdr3_aa: CASSWGLASYNEQFF
clone_size: .; d_call: .; v_call: TRBV10-3; j_call: TRBJ2-3; cdr3_nt: TGTGCCACCTCCCCGGGACACCAAAGGGTGGATACGCAGTATTTT; cdr3_aa: CATSPGHQRVDTQYF
clone_size: .; d_call: .; v_call: TRBV9; j_call: TRBJ2-3; cdr3_nt: TGTGCCAGCAGCGTAGCAAAGCGGGACATTTTTCAGGCAGATACGCAGTATTTT; cdr3_aa: CASSVAKRDIFQADTQYF
clone_size: .; d_call: TRBD1; v_call: TRBV30; j_call: TRBJ2-1; cdr3_nt: TGTGCCTGGAGCGACAGGGGGCTGGAGTTCTTC; cdr3_aa: CAWSDRGLEFF
clone_size: .; d_call: .; v_call: TRBV7-2; j_call: TRBJ1-1; cdr3_nt: TGTGCCAGCAGTGCCCAATACCCGAACACTGAAGCTTTCTTT; cdr3_aa: CASSAQYPNTEAFF
clone_size: .; d_call: .; v_call: TRBV5-1; j_call: TRBJ1-1; cdr3_nt: TGCGCCAGCACCCCGGTCGGGGGATCTGAAGCTTTCTTT; cdr3_aa: CASTPVGGSEAFF
clone_size: once; d_call: .; v_call: TRBV7-9; j_call: TRBJ1-1; cdr3_nt: TGTGCCAGCAGCTTAGCGGCAGGCGGCATGAACACTGAAGCTTTCTTT; cdr3_aa: CASSLAAGGMNTEAFF
clone_size: once; d_call: .; v_call: TRBV19; j_call: TRBJ2-2; cdr3_nt: TGTGCCAGTAGTATACCCGGCGGGGAGCTGTTTTTT; cdr3_aa: CASSIPGGELFF
clone_size: .; d_call: TRBD1; v_call: TRBV27; j_call: TRBJ2-2; cdr3_nt: TGTGCCAGCAGCCCCCCGAGGGACAGATGGAACACCGGGGAGCTGTTTTTT; cdr3_aa: CASSPPRDRWNTGELFF
clone_size: .; d_call: .; v_call: TRBV29-1; j_call: TRBJ1-2; cdr3_nt: TGCAGCGTTAAAAATGACAGGAACTATGGCTACACCTTC; cdr3_aa: CSVKNDRNYGYTF
clone_size: .; d_call: TRBD1; v_call: TRBV18; j_call: TRBJ1-4; cdr3_nt: TGTGCCAGCTCTGGACAGGGCGCAACTAATGAAAAACTGTTTTTT; cdr3_aa: CASSGQGATNEKLFF
clone_size: .; d_call: TRBD1; v_call: TRBV5-1; j_call: TRBJ2-7; cdr3_nt: TGCGCCAGCAGCCCGGGACAGGGGGGAGGCGAGCAGTACTTC; cdr3_aa: CASSPGQGGGEQYF
clone_size: few; d_call: TRBD2; v_call: TRBV5-1; j_call: TRBJ2-7; cdr3_nt: TGCGCCAGCAGCGTCTCCGGGACTAGCTACTACGAGCAGTACTTC; cdr3_aa: CASSVSGTSYYEQYF
clone_size: .; d_call: .; v_call: TRBV20-1; j_call: TRBJ2-7; cdr3_nt: TGCAGTGCCGAACCTGGGCAGTACTTC; cdr3_aa: CSAEPGQYF
clone_size: once; d_call: TRBD1; v_call: TRBV28; j_call: TRBJ1-3; cdr3_nt: TGTGCCAGCAGCCCCTCAGGGGGGATGGGCACCATATATTTT; cdr3_aa: CASSPSGGMGTIYF
clone_size: .; d_call: .; v_call: TRBV4-1; j_call: TRBJ1-2; cdr3_nt: TGCGCCAGCAGCCCCGGATGGGACACCGGATATACGACCCATGGCTACACCTTC; cdr3_aa: CASSPGWDTGYTTHGYTF
clone_size: .; d_call: TRBD2; v_call: TRBV6-6; j_call: TRBJ2-3; cdr3_nt: TGTGCCAGCAGTTACTGGGCGGGAGATTCAGATACGCAGTATTTT; cdr3_aa: CASSYWAGDSDTQYF
clone_size: .; d_call: .; v_call: TRBV1; j_call: TRBJ2-7; cdr3_nt: TGCACCAGCAGCCAAGTCGACGGGGTCGAGCAGTACTTC; cdr3_aa: CTSSQVDGVEQYF
clone_size: .; d_call: .; v_call: TRBV28; j_call: TRBJ2-7; cdr3_nt: TGTGCCAGCATTCCGGGAGGCAGGGGGCTCGACGAGCAGTACTTC; cdr3_aa: CASIPGGRGLDEQYF
clone_size: .; d_call: .; v_call: TRBV11-2; j_call: TRBJ2-7; cdr3_nt: TGTGCCAGCAGCTTAAAAAACTACGAGCAGTACTTC; cdr3_aa: CASSLKNYEQYF
clone_size: once; d_call: TRBD1; v_call: TRBV5-1; j_call: TRBJ2-4; cdr3_nt: TGCGCCAGCAGCACCGGGACAGGGGGAGACATTCAGTACTTC; cdr3_aa: CASSTGTGGDIQYF
clone_size: few; d_call: TRBD2; v_call: TRBV12-5; j_call: TRBJ2-2; cdr3_nt: TGTGCTAGTGGTTTGGTGGGCAGGGGACTAGCGGCAAACACCGGGGAGCTGTTTTTT; cdr3_aa: CASGLVGRGLAANTGELFF
clone_size: .; d_call: .; v_call: TRBV21-1; j_call: TRBJ2-2; cdr3_nt: TGTGCCAGCAGCAAAGCAGGGGGAGGAGACACCGGGGAGCTGTTTTTT; cdr3_aa: CASSKAGGGDTGELFF